A selection of T cell receptor beta chains follows, all from one sample in a study of blood T cell repertoires in COVID-19. Data came from immunoSEQ multiplex PCR; TCRdb stores just in-frame clones and leaves some out. The sample shows around 150,000 clones, roughly four fifths of them seen only once. Source material: peripheral blood. These receptors originate from a woman older than 75 with acute or convalescent COVID-19. Each CDR3 is given with its conserved first and last residue. A D gene is named only where the DNA matches it firmly. The size of a clone is reported for some rows only, either as once, few or many, or as a class for expanded clones.

clone_size	d_call	j_call	v_call	cdr3_aa	cdr3_nt
-	TRBD1	TRBJ1-2	TRBV25-1	CASSEYGTGGAYGYTF	TGTGCCAGCAGTGAATACGGTACAGGGGGCGCTTATGGCTACACCTTC
-	TRBD2	TRBJ2-3	TRBV19	CASRSGLAGGRTDTQYF	TGTGCCAGTAGATCGGGACTAGCGGGAGGTCGCACAGATACGCAGTATTTT
-	TRBD1	TRBJ1-2	TRBV6-5	CASSYLGTGAQGYTF	TGTGCCAGCAGTTACCTCGGGACAGGGGCGCAAGGCTACACCTTC
-	TRBD1	TRBJ2-1	TRBV30	CAWSPLGGTGGYNEQFF	TGTGCCTGGAGTCCCCTGGGGGGGACAGGGGGCTACAATGAGCAGTTCTTC
-	TRBD2	TRBJ2-3	TRBV4-2	CASSQDLTRGADTQYF	TGTGCCAGCAGCCAAGATTTAACGCGGGGGGCAGATACGCAGTATTTT
-	-	TRBJ1-2	TRBV6-1	CASSERGVGGAKANYGYTF	TGTGCCAGCAGTGAGAGAGGGGTTGGAGGGGCTAAAGCTAACTATGGCTACACCTTC
few	-	TRBJ2-7	TRBV7-8	CASSLYWGDEQYF	TGTGCCAGCAGTTTGTACTGGGGGGACGAGCAGTACTTC
-	TRBD1	TRBJ1-2	TRBV4-1	CASSHPGQGPYGYTF	TGCGCCAGCAGCCACCCGGGACAGGGGCCCTATGGCTACACCTTC
-	-	TRBJ1-2	TRBV11-2	CASSLGQGWYGYTF	TGTGCCAGCAGCTTAGGCCAGGGCTGGTATGGCTACACCTTC
-	-	TRBJ2-3	TRBV5-1	CASSLTRYTDTQYF	TGCGCCAGCAGCTTGACTAGATACACAGATACGCAGTATTTT
-	TRBD1	TRBJ2-7	TRBV7-2	CASSAGTGGYEQYF	TGTGCCAGCAGTGCCGGGACAGGGGGTTACGAGCAGTACTTC
-	-	TRBJ1-6	TRBV6-6	CASIGGYNSPLHF	TGTGCCAGCATTGGGGGGTATAATTCACCCCTCCACTTT
once	-	TRBJ1-5	TRBV15	CATSRDPLQGQPQHF	TGTGCCACCAGCAGAGATCCGCTCCAGGGTCAGCCCCAGCATTTT
few	TRBD2	TRBJ2-2	TRBV5-5	CASSWRGLDTGELFF	TGTGCCAGCAGCTGGAGGGGACTAGATACCGGGGAGCTGTTTTTT
-	TRBD2	TRBJ2-1	TRBV9	CASSPSLAEVENEQFF	TGTGCCAGCAGCCCCTCACTAGCGGAGGTCGAGAATGAGCAGTTCTTC
-	-	TRBJ1-4	TRBV11-2	CASSPTGNSLFF	TGTGCCAGCAGCCCAACAGGGAATTCACTGTTTTTT
-	TRBD1	TRBJ1-2	TRBV4-2	CASSRQGQNYGYTF	TGTGCCAGCAGCCGACAGGGACAGAACTATGGCTACACCTTC
-	-	TRBJ2-1	TRBV29-1	CSVEDGARSYNEQFF	TGCAGCGTTGAAGATGGGGCGAGAAGCTACAATGAGCAGTTCTTC
-	TRBD2	TRBJ2-4	TRBV7-6	CASSPLTSGDIQYF	TGTGCCAGCAGCCCACTGACTAGCGGGGACATTCAGTACTTC
-	-	TRBJ1-1	TRBV6-5	CASSKHPRTEAFF	TGTGCCAGCAGTAAACACCCGAGGACTGAAGCTTTCTTT
-	TRBD2	TRBJ2-5	TRBV2	CASSGLPGLAEETQYF	TGTGCCAGCAGTGGACTTCCGGGACTAGCGGAAGAGACCCAGTACTTC
once	-	TRBJ2-7	TRBV19	CASSPTGYEQYF	TGTGCCAGTAGTCCCACAGGGTACGAGCAGTACTTC
-	-	TRBJ1-2	TRBV29-1	CSGHSGDGYTF	TGCAGCGGACACTCCGGGGATGGCTACACCTTC
-	TRBD1	TRBJ2-1	TRBV6-5	CASSLRTGEDEQFF	TGTGCCAGCAGTCTCCGGACAGGGGAGGATGAGCAGTTCTTC
-	TRBD2	TRBJ2-1	TRBV3-1/TRBV3-2	CASSLNRTSGRDEQFF	TGTGCCAGCAGCCTAAACCGGACTAGCGGGAGGGATGAGCAGTTCTTC
-	TRBD1	TRBJ1-2	TRBV7-9	CASSSQGSNYGYTF	TGTGCCAGCAGCTCACAGGGGAGTAACTATGGCTACACCTTC
-	TRBD1	TRBJ2-7	TRBV29-1	CSVADRAYEQYF	TGCAGCGTAGCCGACAGGGCCTACGAGCAGTACTTC
-	-	TRBJ2-7	TRBV11-2	CASSAFPTYEQYF	TGTGCCAGCAGCGCCTTCCCTACTTACGAGCAGTACTTC
-	-	TRBJ1-1	TRBV3-1/TRBV3-2	CASSQDSGGGTEAFF	TGTGCCAGCAGCCAAGATTCGGGGGGCGGCACTGAAGCTTTCTTT
once	-	TRBJ1-1	TRBV7-6	CASSFQLNTEAFF	TGTGCCAGCAGCTTTCAGTTGAACACTGAAGCTTTCTTT
-	-	TRBJ2-7	TRBV3-1/TRBV3-2	CASSQAGYEQYF	TGTGCCAGCAGCCAAGCGGGCTACGAGCAGTACTTC
-	-	TRBJ1-4	TRBV7-9	CASSLGFSGGEKLFF	TGTGCCAGCAGCTTAGGGTTCTCGGGGGGTGAAAAACTGTTTTTT
-	TRBD1	TRBJ2-7	TRBV6-6	CASTPGQGARYEQYF	TGTGCCAGCACCCCGGGACAGGGGGCGCGATACGAGCAGTACTTC
once	-	TRBJ2-2	TRBV2	CASRRDSLVGLFF	TGTGCCAGCAGACGGGACTCCCTTGTCGGGCTGTTTTTT
-	-	TRBJ1-5	TRBV19	CASSSGVANQPQHF	TGTGCCAGTAGTTCAGGGGTGGCCAATCAGCCCCAGCATTTT
-	-	TRBJ1-1	TRBV5-5	CASSLLGVTEAFF	TGTGCCAGCAGCTTGCTCGGGGTTACTGAAGCTTTCTTT
-	TRBD2	TRBJ2-7	TRBV5-8	CASSLDSSGYEQYF	TGTGCCAGCAGCTTGGATAGTAGCGGGTACGAGCAGTACTTC
-	TRBD1	TRBJ1-2	TRBV5-6	CASSATQGALGYGYTF	TGTGCCAGCAGCGCAACACAGGGGGCGCTGGGCTATGGCTACACCTTC
-	TRBD1	TRBJ1-3	TRBV19	CASRDRGRSGNTIYF	TGTGCCAGTCGAGACAGGGGGCGATCTGGAAACACCATATATTTT
-	-	TRBJ2-3	TRBV23-1	CASSQFGSCTDTQYF	TGCGCCAGCAGTCAATTCGGGTCCTGCACAGATACGCAGTATTTT
-	-	TRBJ2-5	TRBV18	CASSPTEGETQYF	TGTGCCAGCTCACCGACGGAGGGGGAGACCCAGTACTTC
-	-	TRBJ1-1	TRBV4-1	CASSQDPGTTGSTEAFF	TGCGCCAGCAGCCAAGATCCCGGGACTACGGGGAGCACTGAAGCTTTCTTT
-	TRBD2	TRBJ2-7	TRBV18	CARSPQGLAGGLGEQYF	TGTGCCAGATCACCACAGGGGCTAGCGGGAGGACTCGGCGAGCAGTACTTC
-	-	TRBJ1-6	TRBV6-5	CASKPEASLNSPLHF	TGTGCCAGCAAGCCTGAAGCGAGCCTCAATTCACCCCTCCACTTT
-	-	TRBJ1-4	TRBV2	CASSEALGVEKLFF	TGTGCCAGCAGTGAAGCGCTAGGGGTAGAAAAACTGTTTTTT
-	TRBD1	TRBJ1-2	TRBV11-2	CASSHGQGHGYTF	TGTGCCAGCAGCCATGGACAGGGCCATGGCTACACCTTC
-	-	TRBJ2-2	TRBV10-3	CAIKSANTGELFF	TGTGCCATTAAGAGCGCGAACACCGGGGAGCTGTTTTTT
once	TRBD1	TRBJ1-2	TRBV11-1	CASSRDSLYGYTF	TGTGCCAGCAGCCGGGACAGTCTCTATGGCTACACCTTC
-	TRBD2	TRBJ2-1	TRBV27	CASSPGGRAGDEQFF	TGTGCCAGCAGTCCCGGGGGGAGGGCCGGAGATGAGCAGTTCTTC
-	TRBD2	TRBJ2-3	TRBV30	CASRIAGGSGDTQYF	TGTGCCTCGCGGATCGCGGGAGGCTCGGGGGATACGCAGTATTTT